The 26 T cell receptor beta chains below all came from one sample that was sequenced in a study of blood T cells in healthy people across ages. Then a second PCR, running about 6 to 12 cycles, was carried out with a sample-barcoded 5' primer and a J-beta primer mix. TCRdb processed the 5' RACE reads anew with MiXCR; each CDR3 protein has one entry. Of hundreds of thousands of distinct CDR3 sequences listed, under 35% were seen once; the top ten hold 15% to 20%. The sequencing sample was made of blood. Receptors originate from a woman older than 75 in good health.

There are a few counts of this clonotype. The genes are TRBV27 and TRBJ2-1; the match to TRBD1 covers 9 bases. The CDR3 is made up of 16 amino acids. V was clipped by 1 base and J by 3 bases; unmatched bases: 4. Germline assignment: CDR1 MNHEY and CDR2 SMNVEV (reference sequence). This CDR3 reads CASSLLTGGYYNEQFF. The CDR3 region has the DNA TGTGCCAGCAGTTTATTAACAGGGGGCTACTACAATGAGCAGTTCTTC.

The chain has TRBV20-1 and TRBJ2-1, with no clear D. Trimming took off 4 bases at V and 6 bases at J, with 16 bases between the two ends. The germline V gene has CDR1 DFQATT and CDR2 SNEGSKA (reference sequence). CDR3 length: 14 residues. CDR3 sequence: CSATKDIATNEQFF. CDR3 in DNA: TGCAGTGCTACCAAAGACATAGCCACCAATGAGCAGTTCTTC.

The chain combines TRBV5-1 with TRBJ1-1; 7 positions agree with TRBD1. From germline, CDR1 is SGHRS and CDR2 YFSETQ. Trimming cost V 0 bases and J 6 bases; bases outside gene matches: 5. The CDR3 is made up of 14 amino acids. The CDR3 coding sequence is TGCGCCAGCAGCTTGGATTCCGGGACAGCTGAAGCTTTCTTT. It translates to CASSLDSGTAEAFF.

J is TRBJ2-7 and V is TRBV6-1; a possible D gene is TRBD1 (6 bases). Trimming stripped 8 bases from V and 3 bases from J, with 14 bases between. Germline V lookup: CDR1 MNHNS, CDR2 SASEGT. The CDR3 loop spans 13 amino acids. CDR3 region: CASLRDTLYEQYF. The CDR3 DNA reads as TGTGCCAGCCTCCGGGACACCCTCTACGAGCAGTACTTC.

The sample holds many counts of this clonotype. The chain combines TRBV7-9 with TRBJ1-2; TRBD1 agrees at 7 bases. The germline V gene has CDR1 SEHNR and CDR2 FQNEAQ (reference sequence). Unmatched junction bases numbered 9, after V lost 1 base and J lost 4 bases. CDR3 length: 16 residues. Here the CDR3 DNA reads TGTGCCAGCAGCTTAGGACAGGGTGGTGGTAGCTATGGCTACACCTTC. Its translation: CASSLGQGGGSYGYTF.

The gene calls are TRBV6-2 or TRBV6-3 and TRBJ2-1, with 9 bases lining up with TRBD1. Near its end, the DNA agrees better with TRBJ2-7, so the J call may be wrong. Germline-derived CDR1 and CDR2 are MNHEY and SVGEGT. This CDR3 has 17 amino acids. CDR3 loop: CASSYEGNRGRYNEQYF. Written as DNA, the CDR3 is TGTGCCAGCAGTTACGAAGGAAACAGGGGGCGTTACAATGAGCAGTACTTC.

Turning to this clonotype: A much larger clone differs from this one at a single base, so this may be a read error. V is TRBV6-2 or TRBV6-3 and J is TRBJ2-1; D ambiguous. CDR1 is MNHEY and CDR2 is SVGEGT in the germline V gene. V was shortened by 2 bases and J by 13 bases, with 24 bases between the two germline ends. CDR3 length: 16 amino acids. The CDR3 spells CASSYPLGFTAETQFF. CDR3 DNA sequence: TGTGCCAGCAGTTACCCCCTAGGTTTCACGGCAGAAACCCAGTTCTTC.

Of note for this clonotype: A much more abundant neighbour one base away suggests this may be a read error. V is TRBV6-5 and J is TRBJ1-2; the D gene is possibly TRBD1 (5 bases). In germline, CDR1 is MNHEY, CDR2 SVGAGI. The CDR3 consists of 13 residues. In DNA form, the CDR3 reads TGTACCAGCAAACCTAGGGGAGTCCGGGGCTACACCTTC. Protein product: CTSKPRGVRGYTF.

This clonotype was seen ten or more times. The chain employs TRBV7-9 and TRBJ2-3; tentatively, D is TRBD1 or TRBD2 (5 bases each). CDR3 size: 13 residues. Looked up from germline, CDR1 is SEHNR and CDR2 is FQNEAQ (reference sequence). The ends were cut back, 5 bases at V and 2 bases at J, with 8 bases in the middle. This CDR3 reads CASSVGTTDTQYF. For the CDR3, the DNA is TGTGCCAGCAGCGTCGGGACCACAGATACGCAGTATTTT.

This chain links TRBV3-1 with TRBJ2-5; the D gene is possibly TRBD2 (5 bases). In germline, CDR1 is LGHDT, CDR2 YNNKEL (reference sequence). Between the trimmed V and J ends, which lost 3 bases and 7 bases, there was a span of 18 bases. This CDR3 spans 15 amino acids. The CDR3 DNA follows: TGTGCCAGCAGCCAGGATGGAGGCGGAACGGGGACCCAGTACTTC. Protein: CASSQDGGGTGTQYF.

The table lists this clonotype with many counts. This rearrangement joins TRBV2 to TRBJ2-5; 7 bases map to TRBD1. This CDR3 has 15 residues. The V gene end was trimmed by 1 base and the J gene end by 1 base; junction bases not matched to a gene: 3. The germline CDR1 and CDR2 sequences are SNHLY and FYNNEI. The CDR3 coding sequence is TGTGCCAGCAGTGAAGTGAGGGGGCTCCAAGAGACCCAGTACTTC. Protein: CASSEVRGLQETQYF.

This clonotype was recorded at least ten times. V usage is TRBV28 and J usage is TRBJ2-7; D is ambiguous. Germline CDR1 is MDHEN and CDR2 is SYDVKM. CDR3 size: 16 residues. V lost 1 base and J lost 2, with 15 bases in between. The CDR3 protein is CASSLSSGPPPYEQYF. DNA of the CDR3: TGTGCCAGCAGTTTATCATCAGGTCCTCCTCCCTACGAGCAGTACTTC.

The chain is built from TRBV12-3 or TRBV12-4 and TRBJ1-1; D gene unclear. Trimming left V 6 bases short and J 1 base short, with 9 bases between. The CDR3 has 13 residues. CDR3 sequence: CASRLSGNTEAFF. CDR3 DNA: TGTGCCAGCAGACTTTCAGGGAACACTGAAGCTTTCTTT.

Concerning this clonotype itself: It may be a read error: a sequence one base away is much more abundant. V is TRBV29-1 and J is TRBJ1-4; D is perhaps TRBD1 (6 bases). This CDR3 region has 15 residues. Looked up from germline, CDR1 is SQVTM and CDR2 is ANQGSEA. In DNA, the CDR3 is TGCAGCGTTGAAGCCGGGGGGACAACTAATGAAAAACGGTTTTTT. This sequence encodes CSVEAGGTTNEKRFF.

Comments on this clonotype: At one end the junction does not follow the germline gene, possibly because of a read error. The gene calls are TRBV28 and TRBJ1-5; a possible D gene is TRBD1 (5 bases). This CDR3 contains 15 residues. Germline lookup yields CDR1 MDHEN and CDR2 SYDVKM. CDR3 protein: CTSSFGALGDQPQHF. DNA for the CDR3: TGTACCAGCAGTTTCGGGGCGCTTGGGGATCAGCCCCAGCATTTT.

The chain uses TRBV28 and TRBJ2-4; 7 nucleotides agree with TRBD2. The CDR3 loop spans 15 amino acids. V lost 6 bases and J lost 4; bases outside the gene matches: 9. Per the germline V gene, CDR1 is MDHEN and CDR2 is SYDVKM. The CDR3 spells CASSIQGLKKNIQYF. The CDR3 DNA reads as TGTGCCAGCAGCATCCAGGGACTAAAGAAAAACATTCAGTACTTC.

This chain joins TRBV5-1 and TRBJ1-1; D is uncertain. Trimming removed 1 base from V and 4 bases from J, with 11 bases in between. Germline-derived CDR1 and CDR2 are SGHRS and YFSETQ. The CDR3 loop spans 14 amino acids. In DNA form, the CDR3 reads TGCGCCAGCAGCTTGTTTCAGGATAGCACTGAAGCTTTCTTT. This codes for CASSLFQDSTEAFF.

This clonotype was found a few times. The chain links TRBV4-1 to TRBJ1-5; D is undetermined. Germline V CDR1 and CDR2: MGHRA, YSYEKL. The CDR3 covers 15 residues. The V gene lost 0 bases and the J gene lost 12 bases, with 18 bases spanning the gap. The CDR3 reads CASSQESNSRSHQHF. The CDR3 coding sequence is TGCGCCAGCAGCCAAGAATCCAACTCCCGTAGTCACCAGCATTTT.

This clonotype appeared many times. The rearrangement links TRBV10-3 to TRBJ2-7, with D unresolved. The V end lost 3 bases, the J end lost 0 bases, and 12 bases lay between the germline ends. The CDR3 is 15 residues long. Germline V gene sequence: CDR1 ENHRY, CDR2 SYGVKD. CDR3 residues: CAISDYSPYSYEQYF. The CDR3 DNA follows: TGTGCCATCAGTGACTACAGCCCTTACTCCTACGAGCAGTACTTC.

About this clonotype itself: This may be a read error: a much more frequent sequence differs by one nucleotide. This is likely a read error, given that the CDR3 carries no conserved phenylalanine or tryptophan at its end. The J gene is TRBJ2-7, the V gene TRBV4-3, with TRBD1 matching over 8 bases. Trimming took 1 base from V and 3 from J; bases not matched to a gene: 5. There are 15 residues in the CDR3. Germline CDR1 reads LGHNA; CDR2 reads YSLEER. The CDR3 DNA reads TGCGCCAGCAGCCAAGGGGACAGGTTAAACTACGAGCAGTACTTA. Translating it yields CASSQGDRLNYEQYL.

The chain couples TRBV2 to TRBJ1-5; D is unclear. The CDR3 runs to 14 residues. Germline V gene data show CDR1 as SNHLY and CDR2 as FYNNEI. The V and J ends lost 4 bases and 1 base respectively, with 8 bases between them. This CDR3 reads CASSVKESNQPQHF. The CDR3 bases are TGTGCCAGCAGTGTCAAGGAAAGCAATCAGCCCCAGCATTTT.

This clonotype was recorded many times. The chain employs TRBV4-3 and TRBJ2-1, with unresolved D. Germline CDR1 reads LGHNA; CDR2 reads YSLEER. The V gene lost 0 bases and the J gene lost 5 bases, with 14 bases spanning the gap. This CDR3 is 16 amino acids long. The CDR3 coding sequence is TGCGCCAGCAGCCAAGATAAGCGTCAGGAAAACAATGAGCAGTTCTTC. As protein: CASSQDKRQENNEQFF.

In this sample, this clonotype turned up a few times. A single base separates this from a much larger clone, so it may be a read error. V gene TRBV12-3 or TRBV12-4 combines with J gene TRBJ1-1; D is ambiguous. CDR3 length: 11 residues. This CDR3 is CASSYGTEVFF. CDR3 nucleotides: TGTGCCAGCAGTTACGGCACTGAAGTTTTCTTT.

This clonotype was observed at least ten times. The rearrangement links TRBV7-2 to TRBJ2-5; TRBD2 aligns across 11 bases. In germline, CDR1 is SGHTA, CDR2 FQGNSA. J gave up 5 bases and V 6 bases, and 8 bases lay outside the gene matches. This CDR3 has 15 amino acids. Here the CDR3 DNA reads TGTGCCAGCAGTTTTGTGACTAGCGGGGCTGAGACCCAGTACTTC. This encodes CASSFVTSGAETQYF.

The J gene is TRBJ2-6, the V gene TRBV18; D not certain. The V end was cut by 3 bases, the J end by 0 bases, with 9 bases between. Germline V gene sequence: CDR1 KGHSH, CDR2 LQKENI. The CDR3 is made up of 16 amino acids. CDR3 in amino acids: CASSPVLSSGANVLTF. The DNA of the CDR3 is TGTGCCAGCTCACCCGTCCTAAGCTCTGGGGCCAACGTCCTGACTTTC.

This chain joins TRBV20-1 and TRBJ1-3; the D is unclear. Germline V gene data show CDR1 as DFQATT and CDR2 as SNEGSKA (reference sequence). This CDR3 contains 12 residues. The V gene lost 6 bases and the J gene lost 0 bases, with 6 bases spanning the gap. CDR3 sequence reads: CSAFGSGNTIYF. Here the CDR3 DNA reads TGCAGTGCCTTTGGCTCTGGAAACACCATATATTTT.